This T cell receptor beta chain is from a study of response to subunit inactivated influenza vaccine. One entry per CDR3 protein results from TCRdb running MiXCR on the RT-PCR reads. The data contain around 580,000 distinct CDR3 sequences, approximately 10% of them singletons. The CDR3 totals 13 residues. V was clipped by 7 bases and J by 4 bases, with 14 bases between them. This clonotype has just a few counts. What it binds is not known. Overall study results and limits: The authors proposed limited new T cell recruitment per seasonal influenza vaccination.

The sequence derives from a man aged 45 to 65 who received an inactivated influenza vaccine. This specimen consisted of PBMCs from blood, obtained on the day of vaccination. This chain uses TRBV12-3 or TRBV12-4 with TRBJ2-7; tentatively, D is TRBD1 (6 bases). CDR3 nucleotide sequence: TGTGCCAGCACGCACCTACAGGGATACGAGCAGTACTTC. Translation: CASTHLQGYEQYF.